These 30 T cell receptor beta chains originate from one sample sequenced in a study of CD8 T cells in ankylosing spondylitis. Points from the study as a whole: Ankylosing spondylitis blood appeared to carry a characteristic TCR beta motif of under ten highly homologous variants.

No antigens are known for them. TCRdb redid the calling of the 5' RACE reads with MiXCR, one entry per CDR3 protein. The data contain about 800,000 distinct CDR3 sequences, about 10% of them singletons. Material for sequencing was blood, either unsorted or a sorted T cell fraction (not recorded which). The source is a male donor with ankylosing spondylitis.

At least ten counts were recorded for this clonotype. The chain recombines TRBV7-2 with TRBJ1-2; the D gene is possibly TRBD1 (5 bases). This CDR3 has 14 residues. With 2 bases removed from V and 5 bases from J, the gap between germline ends came to 12 bases. Germline V CDR1 and CDR2: SGHTA, FQGNSA. The CDR3 DNA is TGTGCCAGCAGCTTAAGTAGGGGTCCGTATGGCTACACCTTC. Its translation is CASSLSRGPYGYTF.

V and J are TRBV24-1 and TRBJ2-1, with 14 bases aligning to TRBD2. CDR3 size: 16 residues. V dropped 4 bases and J dropped 8; count of bases not matched to a gene: 6. Germline V gene sequence: CDR1 KGHDR, CDR2 SFDVKD. In DNA form, the CDR3 reads TGTGCCACCAGTGACCCGGGACTAGCGGGAGCCCATGAGCAGTTCTTC. It yields the protein CATSDPGLAGAHEQFF.

This clonotype has more than one count but fewer than ten. Here the CDR3 DNA reads TGTGCCAGCAGTTACGACGGGGTAAGCACTGAAGCTTTCTTT. Its translation: CASSYDGVSTEAFF. The chain is built from TRBV6-5 and TRBJ1-1; D gene unclear. This CDR3 comprises 14 residues. V was clipped by 2 bases and J by 4 bases, with 11 bases between them. From germline, CDR1 is MNHEY and CDR2 SVGAGI.

This clonotype was observed many times. The CDR3 sequence: CASSWQGDTQYF. The DNA of the CDR3 is TGTGCCAGCAGCTGGCAGGGAGATACGCAGTATTTT. The genes are TRBV7-2 and TRBJ2-3, with D perhaps TRBD1 (5 bases). CDR1 is SGHTA and CDR2 is FQGNSA in the germline V gene. V was clipped by 4 bases and J by 5 bases, with 7 bases between them. The CDR3 runs to 12 residues.

Comment on this clonotype: A read error is possible here, since a much larger clone lies one base away. The CDR3 end shows no conserved phenylalanine or tryptophan, and so a read error is likely. It is unclear where the CDR3 begins or ends on the DNA, so no DNA is shown, and the CDR3 is as TCRdb lists it. V and J are TRBV25-1 and TRBJ1-1; the table's TRBD1 call for D was not verified on the DNA. CDR1 and CDR2 (germline): MGHDK, SYGVNS. Ends included, the CDR3 has 11 residues. CDR3 protein: CASSESSQGFS.

This clonotype occurred many times. This sequence joins TRBV12-3 or TRBV12-4 and TRBJ2-7, with a possible D match to TRBD2 (6 bases). The CDR3 spans 14 residues. Deletions cut 5 bases from V and 4 bases from J, with 15 bases between. The CDR3 loop is CASSPGTPKYEQYF. CDR3 sequence (DNA): TGTGCCAGCAGTCCCGGGACTCCAAAGTACGAGCAGTACTTC.

The rearrangement uses TRBV4-3 and TRBJ2-1, with 9 bases identical to TRBD2. Germline trimming cut 4 bases from V and 5 bases from J; bases unmatched to any gene: 6. Germline loops: CDR1 LGHNA, CDR2 YSLEER. The CDR3 is 15 amino acids. This CDR3 is CASSRGVAGDNEQFF. In DNA, the CDR3 is TGCGCCAGCAGCCGTGGAGTAGCGGGGGACAATGAGCAGTTCTTC.

The chain recombines TRBV28 with TRBJ1-1; D unclear. The CDR3 contains 14 residues. The germline V and J ends were trimmed by 1 base and 5 bases, with 11 bases remaining between them. Germline CDR1 reads MDHEN; CDR2 reads SYDVKM. The CDR3 reads CASSLSGRRTEAFF. The CDR3 DNA sequence: TGTGCCAGCAGTTTATCGGGGAGACGGACTGAAGCTTTCTTT.

This clonotype was recorded many times. The chain carries TRBV7-9 and TRBJ1-1; no clear D gene. The CDR3 runs 16 residues. The V end was cut by 6 bases, the J end by 2 bases, with 19 bases between. Germline V CDR1 and CDR2: SEHNR, FQNEAQ (reference sequence). CDR3 region: CASSYDISGPNTEAFF. The CDR3, as DNA: TGTGCCAGCAGTTACGATATCTCTGGCCCAAACACTGAAGCTTTCTTT.

This clonotype was observed a handful of times. The chain joins TRBV5-1 to TRBJ2-3; perhaps D is TRBD1 or TRBD2 (5 bases each). The V gene's germline CDR1 is SGHRS and CDR2 YFSETQ. Trimming left V 6 bases short and J 6 bases short, with 11 bases between. The CDR3 is 12 amino acids. CDR3 sequence reads: CASTGRRDTQYF. CDR3 nucleotide sequence: TGCGCCAGCACGGGACGACGGGATACGCAGTATTTT.

The chain joins TRBV12-5 to TRBJ2-4, with D uncertain. V was shortened by 10 bases and J by 5 bases, with 9 bases between the two germline ends. This CDR3 region has 11 residues. Looked up from germline, CDR1 is LGHNT and CDR2 is FRNRAP. The DNA of the CDR3 is TGTGCTATAGGGCAGGAAAACATTCAGTACTTC. It encodes CAIGQENIQYF.

The chain joins TRBV20-1 to TRBJ2-3; perhaps TRBD2 as D (5 bases). Trimming cost V 6 bases and J 4 bases, with 17 bases left between them. Germline V lookup: CDR1 DFQATT, CDR2 SNEGSKA (reference sequence). The CDR3 contains 14 residues. The CDR3 bases are TGCAGTGCCCGAGGGCTAGCCCGGCCAGATACGCAGTATTTT. It specifies CSARGLARPDTQYF.

This clonotype appeared a few times. CDR3: CASSLFGSGGVGEQFF. The CDR3 DNA follows: TGTGCCAGCAGTTTATTTGGTAGCGGGGGGGTGGGTGAGCAGTTCTTC. The chain links TRBV28 to TRBJ2-1; 11 positions match TRBD2. The CDR3 contains 16 residues. The junction had 8 bases not matched to a gene; V was cut back by 1 base and J by 9 bases. Germline loops: CDR1 MDHEN, CDR2 SYDVKM.

The rearrangement joins TRBV7-2 to TRBJ2-3; 8 bases are a match to TRBD2. The V segment lost 4 bases and the J segment 4 bases; nucleotides outside the gene matches: 13. Germline V CDR1 and CDR2: SGHTA, FQGNSA. The CDR3 extends over 17 amino acids. This CDR3 reads CASSSPPAGGGSDTQYF. The CDR3 DNA is TGTGCCAGCAGCTCGCCCCCGGCGGGGGGAGGATCAGATACGCAGTATTTT.

In its sample, this clonotype was seen a few times. The rearrangement joins TRBV11-1 to TRBJ2-1; 10 bases agree with TRBD2. J lost 13 bases, V lost 5 bases, and 11 bases had no gene match. The CDR3 sequence is 14 residues long. The germline V gene encodes CDR1 SGHAT and CDR2 FQDESV (reference sequence). CDR3 region: CASSLTLAGVEQFF. The CDR3 region has the DNA TGTGCCAGCAGCCTCACCCTAGCGGGAGTCGAACAGTTCTTC.

The sample holds a few counts of this clonotype. The chain is built from TRBV7-9 and TRBJ2-5; D might be TRBD1 (6 bases). Germline V CDR1 and CDR2: SEHNR, FQNEAQ (reference sequence). CDR3 length: 11 residues. V gave up 0 bases and J gave up 12 bases, with 8 bases separating them. CDR3 bases: TGTGCCAGCAGCTTAGCACAGGGCAAGTACTTC. Its protein product is CASSLAQGKYF. Full variable domain (rest looked up from reference TRBV7-9 and TRBJ2-5): DTGVSQNPRHKITKRGQNVTFRCDPISEHNRLYWYRQTLGQGPEFLTYFQNEAQLEKSRLLSDRFSAERPKGSFSTLEIQRTEQGDSAMYLCASSLAQGKYFGPGTRLLVL.

The chain couples TRBV5-1 to TRBJ1-2; 7 nucleotides match TRBD1. This CDR3 contains 17 residues. Germline V gene data show CDR1 as SGHRS and CDR2 as YFSETQ. The V gene end was trimmed by 4 bases and the J gene end by 4 bases; junction bases not matched to a gene: 16. CDR3 amino acids: CASSVRPLRQGFYGYTF. Here the CDR3 DNA reads TGCGCCAGCAGCGTCCGACCTCTTAGACAGGGATTCTATGGCTACACCTTC.

This clonotype has ten or more counts. This chain uses TRBV29-1 with TRBJ1-2, with D possibly TRBD1 on 5 matching bases. CDR1 is SQVTM, CDR2 ANQGSEA, per germline. V was trimmed by 6 bases and J by 0 bases, leaving 20 bases between them. The CDR3 has 16 residues. The CDR3 reads CSVTAGYKAANYGYTF. The CDR3 DNA follows: TGCAGCGTGACCGCAGGGTACAAAGCCGCTAACTATGGCTACACCTTC.

CDR3 residues: CASSPQRTVFNYGYTF. In nucleotides, the CDR3 is TGCGCCAGCAGCCCGCAACGGACAGTATTTAACTATGGCTACACCTTC. This chain joins TRBV4-3 and TRBJ1-2; D possibly corresponds to TRBD1 (6 bases). The CDR3 extends over 16 amino acids. The germline CDR1 and CDR2 sequences are LGHNA and YSLEER. With 4 bases removed from V and 1 base from J, the gap between germline ends came to 16 bases.

There are many counts of this clonotype. The J gene is TRBJ2-1, the V gene TRBV7-2, with unresolved D. V was clipped by 0 bases and J by 0 bases, with 6 bases between them. This CDR3 is 15 amino acids long. The V gene's germline CDR1 is SGHTA and CDR2 FQGNSA. CDR3 sequence reads: CASSLAVFSYNEQFF. The CDR3 DNA is TGTGCCAGCAGCTTAGCAGTGTTCTCCTACAATGAGCAGTTCTTC.

The chain employs TRBV20-1 and TRBJ1-6; D gene unclear. Germline V lookup: CDR1 DFQATT, CDR2 SNEGSKA (reference sequence). This CDR3 comprises 12 residues. V was pared by 3 bases and J by 8 bases, with 8 bases between. This chain's CDR3 is CSARREDSPLHF. As DNA, the CDR3 is TGCAGTGCTAGGAGGGAGGATTCACCCCTCCACTTT.

This clonotype was detected a few times. The chain carries TRBV4-3 and TRBJ2-3, with D unclear. The CDR3 spans 14 residues. Trimming took 0 bases from V and 12 from J, leaving 16 bases between them. CDR1 and CDR2 from the germline V gene are LGHNA and YSLEER. Written as DNA, the CDR3 is TGCGCCAGCAGCCAAGATTTGTACAAACTCCCCCAGTATTTT. Translation gives CASSQDLYKLPQYF.

The sample holds a few counts of this clonotype. The chain is built from TRBV20-1 and TRBJ2-1; 8 bases agree with TRBD2. V dropped 4 bases and J dropped 7; count of bases not matched to a gene: 9. Germline lookup yields CDR1 DFQATT and CDR2 SNEGSKA (reference sequence). This CDR3 has 14 amino acids. CDR3 DNA: TGCAGTGCTAATTCGGGGGGGGCCAATAATGAGCAGTTCTTC. This sequence encodes CSANSGGANNEQFF.

At least ten counts were recorded for this clonotype. The genes are TRBV29-1 and TRBJ2-7; 9 bases align to TRBD2. The germline CDR1 and CDR2 sequences are SQVTM and ANQGSEA. This CDR3 is built from 13 residues. The junction had 5 bases not matched to a gene; V was cut back by 6 bases and J by 2 bases. In nucleotides, the CDR3 is TGCAGCGTAGTAGCGGGGGCAACCTACGAGCAGTACTTC. Translated: CSVVAGATYEQYF.

The chain links TRBV12-3 or TRBV12-4 to TRBJ1-2; 7 bases agree with TRBD1. V lost 2 bases and J lost 5; bases outside the gene matches: 5. The CDR3 sequence is 14 residues long. CDR3 sequence reads: CASSLRTGQYGYTF. CDR3 bases: TGTGCCAGCAGTTTAAGGACGGGACAGTATGGCTACACCTTC.

This clonotype was found many times. This chain links TRBV5-1 with TRBJ2-3; D is undetermined. Germline V gives CDR1 SGHRS, CDR2 YFSETQ. V shed 0 bases and J shed 6 bases, with 11 bases lying between them. The CDR3 is 14 amino acids. The CDR3 sequence is CASSLVGEGDTQYF. The CDR3 bases are TGCGCCAGCAGCTTGGTCGGCGAAGGCGATACGCAGTATTTT.

This chain links TRBV20-1 with TRBJ2-7, with D perhaps matching TRBD2 (6 bases). Deletions cut 6 bases from V and 6 bases from J, with 18 bases between. The CDR3 is 13 residues long. Germline V CDR1 and CDR2: DFQATT, SNEGSKA (reference sequence). CDR3 DNA sequence: TGCAGTGCCACGATAGGCGGGGTGAGCGAGCAGTACTTC. This codes for CSATIGGVSEQYF.

This clonotype was seen ten or more times. The chain carries TRBV5-6 and TRBJ2-1; D perhaps matches TRBD2 (5 bases). This CDR3 is built from 15 residues. The V end was cut by 5 bases, the J end by 1 base, with 13 bases between. Germline V gene sequence: CDR1 SGHDT, CDR2 YYEEEE. Here the CDR3 reads CASRYSARSYNEQFF. CDR3 DNA: TGTGCCAGCAGATATAGCGCCCGTTCCTACAATGAGCAGTTCTTC.

This rearrangement joins TRBV7-2 to TRBJ2-1; 8 bases agree with TRBD1. CDR3 length: 17 residues. The V gene's germline CDR1 is SGHTA and CDR2 FQGNSA. Trimming cost V 5 bases and J 3 bases; bases outside gene matches: 12. DNA of the CDR3: TGTGCCAGCAGCGGGGGTCCGGGACAGGCCCACTACAATGAGCAGTTCTTC. It specifies CASSGGPGQAHYNEQFF.

This clonotype came up a few times. This sequence joins TRBV7-2 and TRBJ2-7; no clear D. The CDR3 is 12 residues long. Trimming pared 2 bases from V and 3 bases from J, leaving 5 bases between. Germline CDR1 is SGHTA and CDR2 is FQGNSA. The CDR3 nucleotides read TGTGCCAGCAGCTTACAAAACTACGAGCAGTACTTC. This gives the protein CASSLQNYEQYF. Looking up the rest from reference TRBV7-2 and TRBJ2-7 gives the full variable domain: GAGVSQSPSNKVTEKGKDVELRCDPISGHTALYWYRQSLGQGLEFLIYFQGNSAPDKSGLPSDRFSAERTGGSVSTLTIQRTQQEDSAVYLCASSLQNYEQYFGPGTRLTVT.